Listed here is a single T cell receptor (beta chain). The target antigen is unknown. Within the library, unique molecular identifiers were attached to each individual cDNA molecule. TCRdb re-derived calls from the RACE reads in MiXCR, one entry per CDR3 protein. The sample comprises over 70,000 distinct CDR3 sequences, 14% of which are singletons, and roughly 4.9% rests with the top ten. The data stem from a study of human T cells and chemical hapten exposure. The study, taken as a whole, reports: Those TCRs sitting above 1 in 1000 frequency stayed the same with DPC sensitization. Significantly more large CDR3 similarity clusters arose among expanded TCRs than among controls.

Stated time point: pre-sensitization, week 0. Treatment here: therapeutic diphenylcyclopropenone sensitization with weekly scalp DPC. Extraction yielded total RNA from whole blood (unfractionated). This material consisted of whole blood, taken in connection with sensitization to the hapten diphenylcyclopropenone (DPC). The sequence came from a woman aged 50 to 60 with alopecia areata. Some clones in this sample may be carry-over from other donors' samples.

CDR3 in DNA: TGTGCCAGCAGCCAACAGGGCGGGGGGTTCTACGAGCAGTACTTC. Protein: CASSQQGGGFYEQYF. The rearrangement uses TRBV7-9 and TRBJ2-7, with 8 nucleotides matching TRBD2. J lost 3 bases, V lost 5 bases, and 9 bases had no gene match. CDR3 length: 15 residues. Germline V gene data show CDR1 as SEHNR and CDR2 as FQNEAQ (reference sequence).